These 7 T cell receptor beta chains share one sample of origin, sequenced in a study of cytomegalovirus exposure and HLA in healthy donors. Use of 60 Vbeta and 13 Jbeta primers characterized the PCR. This table comes from immunoSEQ multiplex PCR, and its TCRdb copy is limited to in-frame clones, with some not included. Seen here are about 97,000 clones, 85% to 90% observed once, and the top ten hold 3.5% to 5%. The sequenced material came from PBMCs. These receptors were collected from a man aged 25-45 years in good health and CMV-seronegative.

The chain links TRBV15 to TRBJ1-4; tentative D call: TRBD1 (5 bases). This CDR3 has 13 amino acids. Trimming shortened V by 8 bases and J by 8 bases, and 15 bases separated the two germline ends. The germline gives CDR1 LNHNV, CDR2 YYDKDF (reference sequence). This CDR3 reads CATARQPREKLFF. In DNA, the CDR3 is TGTGCCACCGCTAGACAGCCAAGGGAAAAACTGTTTTTT.

The chain is built from TRBV7-9 and TRBJ2-5; D possibly corresponds to TRBD1 (6 bases). CDR1 SEHNR and CDR2 FQNEAQ come from the germline V gene (reference sequence). Trimming removed 3 bases from V and 1 base from J, with 12 bases in between. The CDR3 spans 15 residues. The CDR3 nucleotides read TGTGCCAGCAGCTTTAGACAGGAACCCCAAGAGACCCAGTACTTC. Translation gives CASSFRQEPQETQYF.

This clone was seen a few times. This rearrangement joins TRBV27 to TRBJ2-7; no clear D. The CDR3 length is 12 residues. The ends were cut back, 7 bases at V and 2 bases at J, with 9 bases in the middle. Looked up from germline, CDR1 is MNHEY and CDR2 is SMNVEV (reference sequence). In nucleotides, the CDR3 is TGTGCCAGCAATCCCAAAACCTACGAGCAGTACTTC. This encodes CASNPKTYEQYF.

The CDR3 sequence: CASSRGGETQYF. The CDR3 bases are TGTGCCAGCAGCCGGGGGGGAGAGACCCAGTACTTC. The J gene is TRBJ2-5, the V gene TRBV7-6, with 8 nucleotides matching TRBD2. CDR1 and CDR2 from the germline V gene are SGHVS and FNYEAQ. V trimming: 5 bases; J trimming: 4 bases; junction bases outside the gene matches: 0. This CDR3 has 12 residues.

The chain is built from TRBV4-3 and TRBJ2-5; D is uncertain. The length of the CDR3 is 15 residues. V shed 0 bases and J shed 4 bases, with 12 bases lying between them. Germline lookup yields CDR1 LGHNA and CDR2 YSLEER. CDR3 sequence: CASSQDLTDGETQYF. For the CDR3, the DNA is TGCGCCAGCAGCCAAGATTTAACAGATGGAGAGACCCAGTACTTC.

This chain uses TRBV5-6 with TRBJ2-5; D is unclear. The J call may not be correct, given that the DNA end is closer to TRBJ2-7. Germline V CDR1 and CDR2: SGHDT, YYEEEE. This CDR3 is built from 16 residues. This CDR3 is CASSLRLGKNAYEQYF. The CDR3 DNA reads as TGTGCCAGCAGCTTGCGTTTGGGCAAAAATGCTTACGAGCAGTACTTC.

The chain uses TRBV6-1 and TRBJ1-1, with D unclear. V lost 2 bases and J 8 bases, leaving 12 bases between the germline ends. The CDR3 totals 13 residues. Per germline, CDR1 MNHNS and CDR2 SASEGT. For the CDR3, the DNA is TGTGCCAGCAGTGAATCCCCGACTAAGGAAGCTTTCTTT. Amino acids: CASSESPTKEAFF.